Below are 19 T cell receptor beta chains sequenced from a single sample in a study of blood T cell repertoires in COVID-19. Clones were sequenced by immunoSEQ multiplex PCR, and TCRdb holds only the in-frame ones, with some missing. The table includes roughly 220,000 clones, around 81% detected once. Source material: peripheral blood. These receptors all come from a woman in her fifties or sixties with acute or convalescent COVID-19.

The chain combines TRBV12-5 with TRBJ1-2; 7 positions match TRBD1. There are 17 residues in the CDR3. The J segment lost 3 bases and the V segment lost 0 bases, leaving 10 bases of the junction unmatched. Germline assignment: CDR1 LGHNT and CDR2 FRNRAP. CDR3 sequence: CASGLVPPEGADYGYTF. The CDR3 DNA sequence: TGTGCTAGTGGTTTGGTACCCCCCGAGGGGGCTGACTATGGCTACACCTTC.

This chain connects TRBV6-5 to TRBJ1-2; no reliable D call. The CDR3 sequence is 10 residues long. Deletions cut 6 bases from V and 8 bases from J, with 7 bases between. The germline CDR1 and CDR2 sequences are MNHEY and SVGAGI. The CDR3 is CASRTTGYTF. In DNA, the CDR3 is TGTGCCAGCAGAACTACCGGCTACACCTTC.

V and J are TRBV13 and TRBJ2-5; 7 nucleotides align to TRBD2. Germline V lookup: CDR1 PRHDT, CDR2 FYEKMQ (reference sequence). CDR3 length equals 17 residues. With 3 bases clipped from V and 1 base from J, the junction kept 11 bases outside the gene matches. This CDR3 is CASSFSSRGGPQETQYF. DNA for the CDR3: TGTGCCAGCAGCTTTTCTTCCCGCGGGGGTCCCCAAGAGACCCAGTACTTC.

The chain uses TRBV6-5 and TRBJ1-1; D unresolved. V was pared by 4 bases and J by 8 bases, with 17 bases between. CDR1 and CDR2 from the germline V gene are MNHEY and SVGAGI. The CDR3 length is 14 residues. DNA of the CDR3: TGTGCCAGCAGTTCGAAACAGCCACACAGCGAAGCTTTCTTT. It translates to CASSSKQPHSEAFF.

DNA of the CDR3: TGTGCCAGCAGCAGGGACAGCACAGCTGGAAACACCATATATTTT. Its translation is CASSRDSTAGNTIYF. The chain joins TRBV7-6 to TRBJ1-3, with 7 positions matching TRBD1. This CDR3 is 15 amino acids long. V shed 5 bases, J shed 2 bases, and the junction held 6 bases outside the gene matches. Germline V gene sequence: CDR1 SGHVS, CDR2 FNYEAQ. The full variable domain, in which reference TRBV7-6 and TRBJ1-3 provide the parts outside the CDR3, is GAGVSQSPRYKVTKRGQDVALRCDPISGHVSLYWYRQALGQGPEFLTYFNYEAQQDKSGLPNDRFSAERPEGSISTLTIQRTEQRDSAMYRCASSRDSTAGNTIYFGEGSWLTVV.

V is TRBV5-1 and J is TRBJ1-5; TRBD1 is a possible D gene (5 bases). Per the germline V gene, CDR1 is SGHRS and CDR2 is YFSETQ. Trimming stripped 0 bases from V and 4 bases from J, with 11 bases between. The CDR3 length is 15 residues. The CDR3 loop reads CASSLGVGVNQPQHF. The DNA for the CDR3 is TGCGCCAGCAGCTTGGGAGTAGGGGTGAATCAGCCCCAGCATTTT.

This rearrangement joins TRBV6-5 to TRBJ2-7; a possible D gene is TRBD2 (6 bases). Looked up from germline, CDR1 is MNHEY and CDR2 is SVGAGI. With 6 bases removed from V and 3 bases from J, the gap between germline ends came to 12 bases. The CDR3 has 13 amino acids. The CDR3 reads CASRNLGGYEQYF. DNA for the CDR3: TGTGCCAGCAGAAACCTGGGGGGCTACGAGCAGTACTTC.

The chain uses TRBV20-1 and TRBJ1-1, with D maybe TRBD1 (6 bases). Trimming pared 2 bases from V and 10 bases from J, leaving 11 bases between. The CDR3 loop spans 11 amino acids. Germline CDR1 reads DFQATT; CDR2 reads SNEGSKA (reference sequence). The DNA for the CDR3 is TGCAGTGCTAGACGGGAAGGGGGAGCTTTCTTT. As protein: CSARREGGAFF.

CDR3 sequence (DNA): TGTGCCAGCAGCAGTAGCGGGGGAGCAGATACGCAGTATTTT. It yields the protein CASSSSGGADTQYF. V and J are TRBV21-1 and TRBJ2-3; no DNA check was done on the table's D call, TRBD2. TRBV21-1 is a pseudogene. This CDR3 region has 14 residues.

The chain employs TRBV3-1 (or the pseudogene TRBV3-2) and TRBJ1-4; D is possibly TRBD1 (6 bases). The CDR3 is made up of 21 amino acids. Per the germline V gene, CDR1 is LGHDT and CDR2 is YNNKEL (reference sequence). Trimming took 0 bases from V and 0 from J, leaving 23 bases between them. The CDR3 DNA sequence: TGTGCCAGCAGCCAAGAAGAAAAACAGGGTACTATTCTTGCAACTAATGAAAAACTGTTTTTT. Protein sequence: CASSQEEKQGTILATNEKLFF.

This sequence joins TRBV12-5 and TRBJ1-2; D gene unclear. The CDR3 loop spans 12 amino acids. CDR1 LGHNT and CDR2 FRNRAP come from the germline V gene. V dropped 3 bases and J dropped 7 bases, with 9 bases sitting between them. The CDR3 protein is CASGFGLGGYTF. Here the CDR3 DNA reads TGTGCTAGTGGTTTTGGTCTAGGTGGCTACACCTTC.

V usage is TRBV7-9 and J usage is TRBJ1-2; TRBD1 agrees at 10 bases. Germline-derived CDR1 and CDR2 are SEHNR and FQNEAQ (reference sequence). The CDR3 has 19 amino acids. The J segment lost 3 bases and the V segment lost 4 bases, leaving 17 bases of the junction unmatched. The CDR3 DNA reads TGTGCCAGCAGCTCAACGGGACCGGGACAGGGGAAAGAGGACTATGGCTACACCTTC. This encodes CASSSTGPGQGKEDYGYTF.

This clone was seen once. In DNA form, the CDR3 reads TGTGCCAGCAGCCGGACTCCGGGTCAGCCCCAGCATTTT. Its translation is CASSRTPGQPQHF. The chain employs TRBV7-8 and TRBJ1-5; no firm D call. There are 13 residues in the CDR3. Per the germline V gene, CDR1 is SGHVS and CDR2 is FQNEAQ. The V gene lost 5 bases and the J gene lost 6 bases, with 11 bases spanning the gap.

The chain joins TRBV5-5 to TRBJ2-1; no reliable D call. Germline values: CDR1 SGHKS, CDR2 YYEKEE (reference sequence). The V end lost 0 bases, the J end lost 6 bases, and 16 bases lay between the germline ends. The CDR3 totals 16 residues. CDR3 amino acids: CASSLDRQLRGNEQFF. CDR3 nucleotides: TGTGCCAGCAGCTTGGATCGGCAGCTGCGAGGCAATGAGCAGTTCTTC.

This clone has a handful of counts. V usage is TRBV7-9 and J usage is TRBJ1-1, with TRBD1 identical over 10 bases. The CDR3 runs to 16 residues. Germline CDR1 and CDR2: SEHNR and FQNEAQ (reference sequence). V lost 5 bases, J lost 4 bases, and 10 bases stayed unmatched. CDR3 amino acids: CASSPGGQGFFTEAFF. In nucleotides, the CDR3 is TGTGCCAGCAGCCCCGGGGGACAGGGGTTTTTCACTGAAGCTTTCTTT.

The chain links TRBV7-8 to TRBJ1-2; 7 positions match TRBD1. The germline gives CDR1 SGHVS, CDR2 FQNEAQ. Trimming removed 0 bases from V and 14 bases from J; junction bases left unmatched: 9. CDR3 length equals 13 residues. The CDR3 reads CASSLAFETGRTF. The CDR3 region has the DNA TGTGCCAGCAGCTTAGCCTTTGAGACAGGGAGAACCTTC.

The V gene is TRBV5-4, the J gene TRBJ1-2; D call uncertain. V lost 4 bases and J lost 6, with 13 bases in between. The CDR3 totals 13 residues. Germline-derived CDR1 and CDR2 are SGHNT and YYREEE (reference sequence). The CDR3 sequence: CASSSGVTDGYTF. Here the CDR3 DNA reads TGTGCCAGCAGCAGCGGAGTTACTGATGGCTACACCTTC.

J is TRBJ1-1 and V is TRBV7-9; D not resolved. Trimming left V 1 base short and J 4 bases short, with 10 bases between. The CDR3 is 14 residues long. The germline gives CDR1 SEHNR, CDR2 FQNEAQ (reference sequence). CDR3 bases: TGTGCCAGCAGCTTAGACGCCACGGTCACTGAAGCTTTCTTT. Translation gives CASSLDATVTEAFF.

The chain employs TRBV5-1 and TRBJ2-1, with TRBD2 identical over 14 bases. The J segment lost 6 bases and the V segment lost 4 bases, leaving 3 bases of the junction unmatched. The CDR3 is 15 residues long. Germline-derived CDR1 and CDR2 are SGHRS and YFSETQ. The CDR3 DNA is TGCGCCAGCAGCAAAGGACTAGCGGGAGGCAATGAGCAGTTCTTC. It is translated as CASSKGLAGGNEQFF.